These 5 T cell receptor beta chains came from one sample sequenced in a study of cytomegalovirus exposure and HLA in healthy donors. The PCR used 60 Vbeta and 13 Jbeta primers. Method: immunoSEQ multiplex PCR; TCRdb's copy keeps in-frame clones and lacks some. The repertoire holds over 100,000 clones, around 73% seen once, with roughly 1.5% in the top ten. The sequencing input was PBMCs. The receptor source for this set is a female donor in good health and CMV-seronegative.

This clone turned up a few times. The chain employs TRBV7-2 and TRBJ1-3; 7 nucleotides line up with TRBD1. The CDR3 runs 18 residues. Germline V gene sequence: CDR1 SGHTA, CDR2 FQGNSA. J gave up 0 bases and V 1 base, and 9 bases lay outside the gene matches. CDR3: CASSLGPTGPSSGNTIYF. The CDR3, as DNA: TGTGCCAGCAGCTTAGGCCCGACAGGGCCTAGCTCTGGAAACACCATATATTTT.

V is TRBV29-1 and J is TRBJ2-5, with TRBD1 as a possible D gene (5 bases). Between the trimmed V and J ends, which lost 1 base and 4 bases, there was a span of 13 bases. CDR1 is SQVTM, CDR2 ANQGSEA, per germline. CDR3 size: 14 residues. The CDR3: CSVEAETAGETQYF. The CDR3 nucleotides read TGCAGCGTTGAAGCGGAGACAGCCGGAGAGACCCAGTACTTC.

J is TRBJ2-3 and V is TRBV29-1, with D perhaps matching TRBD2 (5 bases). V was trimmed by 5 bases and J by 0 bases, leaving 18 bases between them. CDR3 length equals 16 residues. The V gene's germline CDR1 is SQVTM and CDR2 ANQGSEA. CDR3 in DNA: TGCAGCGTTTGGGGTGTGAGGGCAACTAGCACAGATACGCAGTATTTT. As protein: CSVWGVRATSTDTQYF.

CDR3 DNA: TGTGCCAGCAGTGTACCCTTGACAGGGGGCAGAGATACGCAGTATTTT. Translation gives CASSVPLTGGRDTQYF. V is TRBV6-4 and J is TRBJ2-3; 10 bases are shared with TRBD1. V dropped 4 bases and J dropped 5; count of bases not matched to a gene: 9. The CDR3 is 16 amino acids. CDR1 is MRHNA and CDR2 is SNTAGT in the germline V gene.

This chain uses TRBV18 with TRBJ1-2; no reliable D call. The CDR3 spans 12 residues. The germline CDR1 and CDR2 sequences are KGHSH and LQKENI. The V gene lost 5 bases and the J gene lost 8 bases, with 12 bases spanning the gap. The CDR3 here is CASSDYEGGYTF. The CDR3 DNA reads as TGTGCCAGCTCAGATTATGAGGGAGGCTACACCTTC. Full variable domain (outside the CDR3, taken from reference TRBV18 and TRBJ1-2): NAGVMQNPRHLVRRRGQEARLRCSPMKGHSHVYWYRQLPEEGLKFMVYLQKENIIDESGMPKERFSAEFPKEGPSILRIQQVVRGDSAAYFCASSDYEGGYTFGSGTRLTVV.